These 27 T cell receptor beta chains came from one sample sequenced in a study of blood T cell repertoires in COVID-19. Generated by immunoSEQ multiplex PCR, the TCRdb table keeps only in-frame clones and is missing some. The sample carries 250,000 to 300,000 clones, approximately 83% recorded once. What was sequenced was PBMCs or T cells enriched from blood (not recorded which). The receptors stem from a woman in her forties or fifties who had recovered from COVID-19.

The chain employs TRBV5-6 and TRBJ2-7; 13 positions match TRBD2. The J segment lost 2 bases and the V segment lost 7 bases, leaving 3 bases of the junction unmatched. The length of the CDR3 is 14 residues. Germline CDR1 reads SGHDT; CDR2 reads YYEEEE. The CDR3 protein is CASSGLAGPYEQYF. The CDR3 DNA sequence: TGTGCCAGCTCGGGACTAGCGGGGCCCTACGAGCAGTACTTC.

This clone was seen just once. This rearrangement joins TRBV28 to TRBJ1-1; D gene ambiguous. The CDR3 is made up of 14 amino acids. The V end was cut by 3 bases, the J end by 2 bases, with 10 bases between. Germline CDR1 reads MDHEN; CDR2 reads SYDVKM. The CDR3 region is CASSFMALNTEAFF. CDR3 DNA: TGTGCCAGCAGTTTCATGGCCCTTAACACTGAAGCTTTCTTT.

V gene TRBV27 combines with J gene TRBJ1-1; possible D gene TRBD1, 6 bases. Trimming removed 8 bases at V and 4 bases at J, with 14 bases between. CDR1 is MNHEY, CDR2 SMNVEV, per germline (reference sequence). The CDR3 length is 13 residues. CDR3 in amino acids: CASYAGVGTEAFF. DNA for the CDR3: TGTGCCAGCTACGCAGGGGTCGGCACTGAAGCTTTCTTT.

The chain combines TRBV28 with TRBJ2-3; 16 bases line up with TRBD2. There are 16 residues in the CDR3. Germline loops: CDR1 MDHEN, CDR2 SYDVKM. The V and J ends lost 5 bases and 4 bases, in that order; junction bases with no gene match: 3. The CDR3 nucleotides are TGTGCCAGCAGTATGGGACTAGCGGGAGGGCCAGATACGCAGTATTTT. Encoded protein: CASSMGLAGGPDTQYF.

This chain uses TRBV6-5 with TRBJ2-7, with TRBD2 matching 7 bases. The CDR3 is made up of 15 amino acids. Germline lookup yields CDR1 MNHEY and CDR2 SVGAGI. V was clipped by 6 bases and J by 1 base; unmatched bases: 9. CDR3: CASRLSGSGSYEQYF. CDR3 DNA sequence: TGTGCCAGCAGACTCTCGGGTAGCGGGTCCTACGAGCAGTACTTC.

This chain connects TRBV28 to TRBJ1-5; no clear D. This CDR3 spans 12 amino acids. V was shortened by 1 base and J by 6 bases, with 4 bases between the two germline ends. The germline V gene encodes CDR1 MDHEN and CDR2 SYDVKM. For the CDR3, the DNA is TGTGCCAGCAGTTTATTGGCTCAGCCCCAGCATTTT. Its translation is CASSLLAQPQHF.

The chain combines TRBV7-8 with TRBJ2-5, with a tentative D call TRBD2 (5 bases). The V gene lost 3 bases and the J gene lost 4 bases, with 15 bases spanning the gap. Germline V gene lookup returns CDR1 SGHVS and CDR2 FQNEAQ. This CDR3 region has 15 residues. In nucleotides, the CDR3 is TGTGCCAGCAGCTTGGGCGGGTCAAGGGCAGAGACCCAGTACTTC. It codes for CASSLGGSRAETQYF.

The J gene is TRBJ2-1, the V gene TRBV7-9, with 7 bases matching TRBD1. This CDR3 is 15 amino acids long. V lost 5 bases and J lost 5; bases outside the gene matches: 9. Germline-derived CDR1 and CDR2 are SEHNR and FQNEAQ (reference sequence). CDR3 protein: CASSPPGTANNEQFF. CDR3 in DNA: TGTGCCAGCAGCCCGCCCGGGACAGCCAACAATGAGCAGTTCTTC.

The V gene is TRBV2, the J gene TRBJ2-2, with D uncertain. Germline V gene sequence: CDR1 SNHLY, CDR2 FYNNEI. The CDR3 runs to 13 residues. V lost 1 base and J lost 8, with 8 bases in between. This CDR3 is CASSEEGAGELFF. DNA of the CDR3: TGTGCCAGCAGTGAAGAAGGAGCTGGGGAGCTGTTTTTT.

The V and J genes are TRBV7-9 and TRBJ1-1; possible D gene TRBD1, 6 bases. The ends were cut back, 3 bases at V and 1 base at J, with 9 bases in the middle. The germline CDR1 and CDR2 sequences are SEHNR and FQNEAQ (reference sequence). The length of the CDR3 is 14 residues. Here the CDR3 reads CASSLGAANTEAFF. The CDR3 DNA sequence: TGTGCCAGCAGCTTGGGGGCCGCGAACACTGAAGCTTTCTTT.

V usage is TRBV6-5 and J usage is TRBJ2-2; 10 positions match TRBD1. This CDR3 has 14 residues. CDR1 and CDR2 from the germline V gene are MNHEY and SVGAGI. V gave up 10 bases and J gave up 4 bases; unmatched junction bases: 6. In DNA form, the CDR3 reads TGTGCCACCCAACGACAGGGGGCCACCGGGGAGCTGTTTTTT. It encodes CATQRQGATGELFF.

CDR3 region: CASSGEGFHGYTF. The CDR3 bases are TGTGCCAGCAGTGGGGAGGGGTTCCATGGCTACACCTTC. The chain employs TRBV2 and TRBJ1-2, with a weak D call TRBD1 (5 bases). This CDR3 contains 13 residues. In germline, CDR1 is SNHLY, CDR2 FYNNEI. Trimming pared 4 bases from V and 6 bases from J, leaving 12 bases between. Based on the CDR3 plus reference TRBV2 and TRBJ1-2, the full variable domain is EPEVTQTPSHQVTQMGQEVILRCVPISNHLYFYWYRQILGQKVEFLVSFYNNEISEKSEIFDDQFSVERPDGSNFTLKIRSTKLEDSAMYFCASSGEGFHGYTFGSGTRLTVV.

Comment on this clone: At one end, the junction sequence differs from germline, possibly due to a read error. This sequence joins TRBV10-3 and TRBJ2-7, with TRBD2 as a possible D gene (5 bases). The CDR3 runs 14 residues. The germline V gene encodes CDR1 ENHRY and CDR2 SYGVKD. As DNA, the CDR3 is TGTGCCATCAGTGAGTCCTCACTTGACTACAAGCAGTACTTC. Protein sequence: CAISESSLDYKQYF.

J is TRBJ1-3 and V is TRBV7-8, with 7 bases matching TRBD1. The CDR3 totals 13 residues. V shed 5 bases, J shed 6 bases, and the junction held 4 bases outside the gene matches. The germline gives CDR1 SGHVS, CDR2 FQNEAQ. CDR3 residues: CASSRQGVNTIYF. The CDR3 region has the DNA TGTGCCAGCAGCCGACAGGGAGTAAACACCATATATTTT.

The CDR3 nucleotides read TGTGCCAGCAGCTTGAGGAGGTTTGAAAAACTGTTTTTT. This encodes CASSLRRFEKLFF. V is TRBV13 and J is TRBJ1-4, with unresolved D. Looked up from germline, CDR1 is PRHDT and CDR2 is FYEKMQ (reference sequence). Trimming removed 3 bases from V and 7 bases from J, with 9 bases in between. The CDR3 has 13 amino acids. Together with reference TRBV13 and TRBJ1-4, the CDR3 gives the full variable domain: AAGVIQSPRHLIKEKRETATLKCYPIPRHDTVYWYQQGPGQDPQFLISFYEKMQSDKGSIPDRFSAQQFSDYHSELNMSSLELGDSALYFCASSLRRFEKLFFGSGTQLSVL.

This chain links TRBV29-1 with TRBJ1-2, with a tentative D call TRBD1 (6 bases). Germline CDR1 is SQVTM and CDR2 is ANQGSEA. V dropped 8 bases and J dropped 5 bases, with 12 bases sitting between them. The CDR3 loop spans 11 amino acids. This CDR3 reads CSLAGDYGYTF. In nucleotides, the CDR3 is TGCAGCTTGGCAGGGGATTATGGCTACACCTTC.

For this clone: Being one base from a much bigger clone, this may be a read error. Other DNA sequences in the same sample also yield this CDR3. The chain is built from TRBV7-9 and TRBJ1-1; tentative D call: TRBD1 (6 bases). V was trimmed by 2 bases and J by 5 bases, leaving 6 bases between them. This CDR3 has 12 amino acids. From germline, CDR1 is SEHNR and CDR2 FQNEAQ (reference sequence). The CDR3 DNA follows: TGTGCCAGCAGCTTAAGGGGGACTGAAGCTTTCTTT. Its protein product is CASSLRGTEAFF.

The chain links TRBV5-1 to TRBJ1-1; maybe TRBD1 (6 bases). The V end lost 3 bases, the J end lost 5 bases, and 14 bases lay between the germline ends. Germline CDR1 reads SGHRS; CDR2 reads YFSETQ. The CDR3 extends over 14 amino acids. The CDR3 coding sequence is TGCGCCAGCAGCTCACAGGGTGATAATACTGAAGCTTTCTTT. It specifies CASSSQGDNTEAFF. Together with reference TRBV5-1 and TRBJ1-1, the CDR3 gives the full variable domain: KAGVTQTPRYLIKTRGQQVTLSCSPISGHRSVSWYQQTPGQGLQFLFEYFSETQRNKGNFPGRFSGRQFSNSRSEMNVSTLELGDSALYLCASSSQGDNTEAFFGQGTRLTVV.

The CDR3 DNA reads TGCAGTGCTAGTTCCTGGGGGACAGATAATTCACCCCTCCACTTT. This translates into CSASSWGTDNSPLHF. V is TRBV20-1 and J is TRBJ1-6, with 7 bases matching TRBD1. CDR1 and CDR2 (germline): DFQATT, SNEGSKA (reference sequence). V lost 3 bases and J lost 5; bases outside the gene matches: 7. This CDR3 contains 15 residues.

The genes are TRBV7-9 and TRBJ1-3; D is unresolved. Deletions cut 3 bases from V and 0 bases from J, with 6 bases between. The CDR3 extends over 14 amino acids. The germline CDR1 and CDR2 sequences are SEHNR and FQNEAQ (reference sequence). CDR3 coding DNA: TGTGCCAGCAGCTTTCGAGACTCTGGAAACACCATATATTTT. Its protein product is CASSFRDSGNTIYF.

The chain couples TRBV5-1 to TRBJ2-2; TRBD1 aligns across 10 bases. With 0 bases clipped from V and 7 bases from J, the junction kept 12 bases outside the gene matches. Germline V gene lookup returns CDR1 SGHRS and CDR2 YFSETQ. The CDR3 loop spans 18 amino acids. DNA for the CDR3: TGCGCCAGCAGCTTGGAGGTTGTGGGACAGGGGAACGGCGGGGAGCTGTTTTTT. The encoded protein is CASSLEVVGQGNGGELFF.

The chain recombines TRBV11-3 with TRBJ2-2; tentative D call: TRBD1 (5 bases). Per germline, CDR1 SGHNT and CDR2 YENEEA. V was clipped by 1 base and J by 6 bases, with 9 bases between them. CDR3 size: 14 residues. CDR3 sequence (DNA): TGTGCCAGCAGCTTAGGTGCGACAGCCGGGGAGCTGTTTTTT. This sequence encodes CASSLGATAGELFF.

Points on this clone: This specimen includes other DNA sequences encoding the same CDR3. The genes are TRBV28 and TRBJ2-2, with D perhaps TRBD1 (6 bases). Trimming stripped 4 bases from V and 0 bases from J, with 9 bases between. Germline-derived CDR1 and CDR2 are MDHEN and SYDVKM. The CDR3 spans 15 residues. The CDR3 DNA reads TGTGCCAGCAGTTCCGGACAGACGAACACCGGGGAGCTGTTTTTT. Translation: CASSSGQTNTGELFF. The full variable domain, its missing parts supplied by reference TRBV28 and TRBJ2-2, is DVKVTQSSRYLVKRTGEKVFLECVQDMDHENMFWYRQDPGLGLRLIYFSYDVKMKEKGDIPEGYSVSREKKERFSLILESASTNQTSMYLCASSSGQTNTGELFFGEGSRLTVL.

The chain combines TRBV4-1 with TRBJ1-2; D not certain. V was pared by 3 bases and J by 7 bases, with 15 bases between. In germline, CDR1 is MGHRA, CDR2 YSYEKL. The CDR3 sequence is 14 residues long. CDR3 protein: CASSQTPGGLGYTF. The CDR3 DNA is TGCGCCAGCAGCCAGACCCCCGGAGGGCTTGGCTACACCTTC.

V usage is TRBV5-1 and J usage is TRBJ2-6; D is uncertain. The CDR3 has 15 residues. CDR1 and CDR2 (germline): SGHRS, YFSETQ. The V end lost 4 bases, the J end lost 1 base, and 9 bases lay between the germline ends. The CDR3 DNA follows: TGCGCCAGCAGCGCGACACTTTCTGGGGCCAACGTCCTGACTTTC. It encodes CASSATLSGANVLTF.

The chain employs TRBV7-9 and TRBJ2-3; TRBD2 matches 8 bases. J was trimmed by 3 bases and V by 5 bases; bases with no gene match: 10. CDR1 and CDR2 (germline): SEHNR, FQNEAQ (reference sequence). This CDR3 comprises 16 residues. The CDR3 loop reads CASSVSLGGGTDTQYF. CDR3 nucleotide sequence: TGTGCCAGCAGCGTCAGTCTGGGCGGGGGGACAGATACGCAGTATTTT.

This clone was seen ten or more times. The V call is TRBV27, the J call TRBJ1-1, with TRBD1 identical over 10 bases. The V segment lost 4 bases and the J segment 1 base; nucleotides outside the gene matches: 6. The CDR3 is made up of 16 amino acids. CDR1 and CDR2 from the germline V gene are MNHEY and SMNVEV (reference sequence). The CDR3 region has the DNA TGTGCCAGCAGTTCTGAGACAGGGGGCCCGAACACTGAAGCTTTCTTT. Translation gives CASSSETGGPNTEAFF.